The 11 T cell receptor beta chains listed next were all sequenced from one sample in a study of cytomegalovirus exposure and HLA in healthy donors. PCR primers comprised 60 Vbeta and 13 Jbeta primers. Assay used: immunoSEQ multiplex PCR; TCRdb lists only in-frame clones, some missing. Here the sample spans around 130,000 clones, approximately 85% being singletons. Source material: PBMCs. These receptors all stem from a boy aged 5-17 years in good health and CMV-seronegative.

This chain uses TRBV19 with TRBJ2-7, with 7 bases that match TRBD1. The junction had 11 bases not matched to a gene; V was cut back by 3 bases and J by 3 bases. The CDR3 loop spans 16 amino acids. Germline V CDR1 and CDR2: LNHDA, SQIVND (reference sequence). Here the CDR3 DNA reads TGTGCCAGTAGTATGGTTTCGTGGGGACAGCTCTACGAGCAGTACTTC. Encoded protein: CASSMVSWGQLYEQYF.

The chain employs TRBV30 and TRBJ2-1; 7 positions match TRBD2. This CDR3 is 14 amino acids long. CDR1 is GTSNPN and CDR2 is SVGIG in the germline V gene (reference sequence). V gave up 1 base and J gave up 8 bases; unmatched junction bases: 8. The CDR3: CAWSDGLVIDEQFF. CDR3 coding DNA: TGTGCCTGGAGTGACGGACTAGTTATCGATGAGCAGTTCTTC.

The rearrangement joins TRBV7-2 to TRBJ2-5; possibly TRBD2 for D (5 bases). CDR1 and CDR2 (germline): SGHTA, FQGNSA. With 1 base removed from V and 3 bases from J, the gap between germline ends came to 9 bases. CDR3 length equals 14 residues. CDR3: CASSLGRGKETQYF. DNA for the CDR3: TGTGCCAGCAGCTTAGGCCGGGGTAAAGAGACCCAGTACTTC.

The chain is built from TRBV27 and TRBJ2-5; D perhaps matches TRBD2 (6 bases). The CDR3 sequence is 14 residues long. Trimming removed 6 bases at V and 5 bases at J, with 16 bases between. CDR1 MNHEY and CDR2 SMNVEV come from the germline V gene (reference sequence). Here the CDR3 reads CASSPTSQGETQYF. CDR3 in DNA: TGTGCCAGCAGCCCGACTAGTCAGGGCGAGACCCAGTACTTC.

This chain connects TRBV5-6 to TRBJ1-6; TRBD1 aligns across 11 bases. The junction had 6 bases not matched to a gene; V was cut back by 4 bases and J by 9 bases. CDR1 SGHDT and CDR2 YYEEEE come from the germline V gene. The CDR3 has 15 amino acids. CDR3 DNA: TGTGCCAGCAGCCGAGGGACAGGGGGGGCTTCACCCCTCCACTTT. This translates into CASSRGTGGASPLHF. The whole variable domain, filled in from reference TRBV5-6 and TRBJ1-6, reads DAGVTQSPTHLIKTRGQQVTLRCSPKSGHDTVSWYQQALGQGPQFIFQYYEEEERQRGNFPDRFSGHQFPNYSSELNVNALLLGDSALYLCASSRGTGGASPLHFGNGTRLTVT.

CDR3 bases: TGTGCCAGCAGCGTACAGGAGGGGAAAGCTCAGCCCCAGCATTTT. Residues: CASSVQEGKAQPQHF. The chain recombines TRBV9 with TRBJ1-5; D may be TRBD1 (5 bases). V gave up 1 base and J gave up 6 bases, with 14 bases separating them. The CDR3 covers 15 residues. Germline loops: CDR1 SGDLS, CDR2 YYNGEE.

This chain uses TRBV6-5 with TRBJ2-5; 10 bases match TRBD2. Germline V lookup: CDR1 MNHEY, CDR2 SVGAGI. V lost 4 bases to trimming and J lost 12 bases; unmatched junction nucleotides: 8. This CDR3 has 13 residues. The CDR3 loop is CASSSLAGGPKYF. DNA of the CDR3: TGTGCCAGCAGTTCTTTAGCGGGAGGTCCCAAGTACTTC.

The rearrangement links TRBV29-1 to TRBJ1-1; D possibly corresponds to TRBD1 (5 bases). The germline gives CDR1 SQVTM, CDR2 ANQGSEA. V was pared by 4 bases and J by 1 base, with 10 bases between. The CDR3 has 13 residues. In nucleotides, the CDR3 is TGCAGCGTTGGCGGACAACAGAACACTGAAGCTTTCTTT. It encodes CSVGGQQNTEAFF.

The CDR3 here is CASSGNEGEKLFF. Here the CDR3 DNA reads TGTGCCAGCAGTGGCAACGAGGGTGAAAAACTGTTTTTT. The chain joins TRBV2 to TRBJ1-4; unclear D gene. Germline-derived CDR1 and CDR2 are SNHLY and FYNNEI. V dropped 4 bases and J dropped 7 bases, with 10 bases sitting between them. The CDR3 extends over 13 amino acids.

The chain links TRBV18 to TRBJ2-7, with TRBD2 matching 10 bases. Germline CDR1 and CDR2: KGHSH and LQKENI. The CDR3 is made up of 15 amino acids. Trimming cost V 2 bases and J 2 bases; bases outside gene matches: 3. In DNA form, the CDR3 reads TGTGCCAGCTCACCAGGGGGACTAGCGCCCTACGAGCAGTACTTC. As protein: CASSPGGLAPYEQYF.

CDR3 sequence: CASQERLPGGEQFF. The CDR3 region has the DNA TGTGCCAGCCAGGAGAGGCTCCCCGGGGGTGAGCAGTTCTTC. The rearrangement uses TRBV6-1 and TRBJ2-1; possible D gene TRBD2, 6 bases. V was cut by 8 bases and J by 9 bases, with 20 bases left in between. The CDR3 covers 14 residues. Germline-derived CDR1 and CDR2 are MNHNS and SASEGT.